The 17 T cell receptor beta chains below all came from one sample that was sequenced in a study of blood T cell repertoires in COVID-19. Here immunoSEQ multiplex PCR was the method, and the copy in TCRdb shows in-frame clones only, minus some. The table lists around 250,000 clones, roughly 84% of them singletons, with approximately 1.5% in the top ten. The material sequenced was peripheral blood. The receptors were sampled from a woman aged 40 to 50 who had recovered from COVID-19.

V gene TRBV6-1 combines with J gene TRBJ1-2; D possibly corresponds to TRBD1 (5 bases). The germline V gene has CDR1 MNHNS and CDR2 SASEGT. The CDR3 length is 16 residues. V lost 2 bases and J 4 bases, leaving 17 bases between the germline ends. The DNA for the CDR3 is TGTGCCAGCAGTGAACCGCAGCAGGGAAGTATCTATGGCTACACCTTC. Translating it yields CASSEPQQGSIYGYTF.

This chain links TRBV4-1 with TRBJ2-1; TRBD2 is a possible D gene (6 bases). CDR1 is MGHRA and CDR2 is YSYEKL in the germline V gene. This CDR3 spans 15 amino acids. The V gene lost 5 bases and the J gene lost 8 bases, with 19 bases spanning the gap. The CDR3 bases are TGCGCCAGCAGCTCTGGCGTGGGGGGAATGGATGAGCAGTTCTTC. This codes for CASSSGVGGMDEQFF.

This chain uses TRBV27 with TRBJ1-5; D possibly corresponds to TRBD1 (5 bases). This CDR3 spans 14 amino acids. V lost 2 bases, J lost 3 bases, and 8 bases lay in between. CDR1 is MNHEY and CDR2 is SMNVEV in the germline V gene (reference sequence). The CDR3 reads CASSLRRDNQPQHF. Written as DNA, the CDR3 is TGTGCCAGCAGTTTACGCAGGGACAATCAGCCCCAGCATTTT.

The V call is TRBV7-9, the J call TRBJ1-6; a possible D gene is TRBD1 (5 bases). The germline gives CDR1 SEHNR, CDR2 FQNEAQ (reference sequence). V was cut by 1 base and J by 7 bases, with 5 bases left in between. This CDR3 is built from 13 residues. Here the CDR3 DNA reads TGTGCCAGCAGCTTAGGGGGCAATTCACCCCTCCACTTT. This encodes CASSLGGNSPLHF.

This clone was detected a few times. The J gene is TRBJ1-1, the V gene TRBV2, with D tentatively TRBD1 (5 bases). Trimming shortened V by 4 bases and J by 1 base, and 7 bases separated the two germline ends. This CDR3 comprises 13 residues. Germline CDR1 and CDR2: SNHLY and FYNNEI. CDR3 nucleotides: TGTGCCAGCAGTGGACAGACGAACACTGAAGCTTTCTTT. Its translation: CASSGQTNTEAFF. Drawing the rest from reference TRBV2 and TRBJ1-1, the complete variable domain is EPEVTQTPSHQVTQMGQEVILRCVPISNHLYFYWYRQILGQKVEFLVSFYNNEISEKSEIFDDQFSVERPDGSNFTLKIRSTKLEDSAMYFCASSGQTNTEAFFGQGTRLTVV.

The V call is TRBV7-2, the J call TRBJ1-5, with a weak D call TRBD1 (6 bases). Deletions cut 2 bases from V and 4 bases from J, with 9 bases between. The CDR3 extends over 14 amino acids. In germline, CDR1 is SGHTA, CDR2 FQGNSA. The CDR3 region is CASSLLQGNQPQHF. The CDR3 DNA reads as TGTGCCAGCAGCTTATTACAGGGTAATCAGCCCCAGCATTTT. Using reference TRBV7-2 and TRBJ1-5 for the parts outside the CDR3, the full variable domain is GAGVSQSPSNKVTEKGKDVELRCDPISGHTALYWYRQSLGQGLEFLIYFQGNSAPDKSGLPSDRFSAERTGGSVSTLTIQRTQQEDSAVYLCASSLLQGNQPQHFGDGTRLSIL.

The V call is TRBV12-3 or TRBV12-4, the J call TRBJ2-5; 7 bases line up with TRBD1. This CDR3 has 13 amino acids. V shed 7 bases and J 5 bases; nucleotides not matched to a gene: 7. CDR3 in DNA: TGTGCCAGCACCGTTGGACAGGCCGAGACCCAGTACTTC. The encoded protein is CASTVGQAETQYF.

This chain links TRBV11-2 with TRBJ1-1; weak D call: TRBD1 (5 bases). V was cut by 3 bases and J by 12 bases, with 17 bases left in between. CDR1 is SGHAT and CDR2 is FQNNGV in the germline V gene. The CDR3 extends over 13 amino acids. CDR3 loop: CASSFQGQATTFF. CDR3 coding DNA: TGTGCCAGCAGCTTCCAGGGCCAGGCCACCACTTTCTTT. The entire variable domain, with the rest obtained from reference TRBV11-2 and TRBJ1-1, is as follows: EAGVAQSPRYKIIEKRQSVAFWCNPISGHATLYWYQQILGQGPKLLIQFQNNGVVDDSQLPKDRFSAERLKGVDSTLKIQPAKLEDSAVYLCASSFQGQATTFFGQGTRLTVV.

The chain is built from TRBV10-3 and TRBJ2-1, with 11 nucleotides matching TRBD2. Per the germline V gene, CDR1 is ENHRY and CDR2 is SYGVKD. This CDR3 comprises 16 residues. J lost 9 bases, V lost 6 bases, and 13 bases had no gene match. The DNA for the CDR3 is TGTGCCATCAGCCGGGAACTAGCGGGGGCCGGGGGTGAGCAGTTCTTC. Translated, it gives CAISRELAGAGGEQFF.

This sequence joins TRBV6-6 and TRBJ1-6; D remains ambiguous. V gave up 7 bases and J gave up 10 bases, with 14 bases separating them. Germline CDR1 is MNHNY and CDR2 is SVGAGI (reference sequence). The CDR3 consists of 13 residues. CDR3 in amino acids: CASTLNRWSPLHF. As DNA, the CDR3 is TGTGCCAGCACACTGAACCGGTGGTCACCCCTCCACTTT.

The chain is built from TRBV19 and TRBJ1-2, with D perhaps TRBD1 (6 bases). The CDR3 loop spans 15 amino acids. The V gene lost 3 bases and the J gene lost 7 bases, with 18 bases spanning the gap. The germline gives CDR1 LNHDA, CDR2 SQIVND (reference sequence). The CDR3 here is CASSIPGGPGSGYTF. DNA for the CDR3: TGTGCCAGTAGTATCCCGGGGGGCCCTGGTTCTGGCTACACCTTC.

For this clone: Other DNA sequences within the sample encode an identical CDR3. V and J are TRBV12-3 or TRBV12-4 and TRBJ2-2, with D uncertain. The CDR3 spans 10 residues. V was clipped by 6 bases and J by 8 bases, with 4 bases between them. In nucleotides, the CDR3 is TGTGCCAGCAGCCGTGGGGAGCTGTTTTTT. Translating it yields CASSRGELFF.

The count of this clone is one. The chain is built from TRBV28 and TRBJ2-5; 8 bases fit TRBD1. The CDR3 spans 16 residues. Germline V gene lookup returns CDR1 MDHEN and CDR2 SYDVKM. V lost 6 bases to trimming and J lost 2 bases; unmatched junction nucleotides: 11. CDR3: CASSPSPDRAQETQYF. The CDR3 bases are TGTGCCAGCAGCCCCTCCCCGGACAGGGCACAAGAGACCCAGTACTTC. Full variable domain (remainder filled in from reference TRBV28 and TRBJ2-5): DVKVTQSSRYLVKRTGEKVFLECVQDMDHENMFWYRQDPGLGLRLIYFSYDVKMKEKGDIPEGYSVSREKKERFSLILESASTNQTSMYLCASSPSPDRAQETQYFGPGTRLLVL.

The genes are TRBV3-1 (or the pseudogene TRBV3-2) and TRBJ2-7; a possible D gene is TRBD2 (6 bases). The CDR3 loop spans 15 amino acids. V lost 3 bases, J lost 1 base, and 13 bases lay in between. Germline loops: CDR1 LGHDT, CDR2 YNNKEL (reference sequence). CDR3 sequence reads: CASSQGPRGSYEQYF. The CDR3 region has the DNA TGTGCCAGCAGCCAGGGACCCCGGGGGTCCTACGAGCAGTACTTC.

The chain carries TRBV2 and TRBJ2-5; D call uncertain. Trimming removed 3 bases at V and 5 bases at J, with 13 bases between. Germline assignment: CDR1 SNHLY and CDR2 FYNNEI. This CDR3 has 14 amino acids. CDR3 sequence reads: CASSEWLGSETQYF. The DNA of the CDR3 is TGTGCCAGCAGTGAGTGGCTTGGTTCGGAGACCCAGTACTTC.

V is TRBV25-1 and J is TRBJ1-4; no clear D gene. Trimming removed 3 bases from V and 8 bases from J, with 13 bases in between. Germline values: CDR1 MGHDK, CDR2 SYGVNS. CDR3 size: 14 residues. The chain's CDR3 is CASSEAGSKEKLFF. The CDR3 DNA reads TGTGCCAGCAGTGAGGCCGGGTCGAAAGAAAAACTGTTTTTT.

V and J are TRBV18 and TRBJ1-1; D perhaps matches TRBD1 (6 bases). Looked up from germline, CDR1 is KGHSH and CDR2 is LQKENI. Trimming stripped 3 bases from V and 1 base from J, with 15 bases between. The CDR3 length is 16 residues. CDR3 residues: CASSPWEVRGNTEAFF. The CDR3 nucleotides read TGTGCCAGCTCACCGTGGGAAGTCAGGGGGAACACTGAAGCTTTCTTT. Using reference TRBV18 and TRBJ1-1 for the parts outside the CDR3, the full variable domain is NAGVMQNPRHLVRRRGQEARLRCSPMKGHSHVYWYRQLPEEGLKFMVYLQKENIIDESGMPKERFSAEFPKEGPSILRIQQVVRGDSAAYFCASSPWEVRGNTEAFFGQGTRLTVV.